Sequencing of this TCR beta chain was carried out in a study of blood T cell repertoires in COVID-19 (dated by TCRdb to the early 2020s). Looking at the study overall: Samples from collaborators originated in the United States, Italy and Spain and spanned both the acute and convalescent phases of COVID-19. Nearly every sample came with metadata listing a de-identified subject ID, COVID-19 status, age in years and sex. The repertoires were made available in a free public database intended to serve as a resource for research on the immune response to SARS-CoV-2. The samples were drawn from the first 160 participants of the ongoing ImmuneRACE study and from 1,254 subjects provided by 6 global collaborators. The material from the prospective study consisted of cDNA or gDNA derived from T cells, B-cell-depleted T cells, or PBMCs. Where HLA class I and class II types were available, the types were taken from metadata supplied by the sample provider, not from assay-based typing. The dataset comprised deeply sampled blood TCRbeta repertoires from subjects exposed to, actively infected with, or recovered from COVID-19.

One collaborating source in Seattle enrolled patients during active infection and followed them longitudinally through the course of disease. The collaborating institutions used their own protocols to collect whole blood in K2EDTA tubes. For TCRbeta analysis, collaborators shipped samples as frozen whole blood, isolated PBMCs, or DNA extracted from either of those sample types. V is trimmed back by 4 bases and J by 0 bases, and the junction contains 12 bases that no gene match accounts for. The CDR3, cysteine through phenylalanine, is 17 amino acids long. Solely the CDR3 DNA is kept, with 51 bases framed from the first base. The CDR1 and CDR2 encoded by the germline V gene (reference sequence) are SGHNT and YYREEE. Overall results and qualifications from the work: Clinical and demographic metadata were provided uncurated, with the amount varying by source and participant.

TCRbeta CDR3 regions were amplified from genomic DNA by means of the immunoSEQ Assay, a bias-controlled multiplex PCR. The paper's processing steps were these. Within the assay, amplification of reference gene primers was used to estimate how many nucleated cells each sample contained. To quantify the absolute abundance of each unique TCRbeta CDR3 rearrangement, sequence reads were collapsed and filtered. For each sample, productive Simpson clonality was calculated as the square root of Simpson's diversity index across productive rearrangements. TCRdb provides this immuneACCESS table in a form limited to in-frame rearrangements. Some clones are lacking; in checked studies, under half of them reflect an unresolved V gene, and why the rest are absent is not known. From that table come the V and J calls and clone size; the DNA was used to work out D and trimming. This sample has some 300,000 clones in its table, and 86% of those were observed once. The leading ten clones occupy around 14% of the sample.

Comments on this clone: No antigen is known for it. No base qualities exist here, and no much larger clone lies one base off it.

The chain joins TRBV5-4 to TRBJ1-1; 7 nucleotides in the junction match TRBD1. The sample was peripheral blood. This TCR derives from a woman between 65 and 79 years old with COVID-19, enrolled during active disease. CDR3 region: CASSKQTYRGLNTEAFF. At the DNA level, the sequence is TGTGCCAGCAGCAAGCAAACCTACAGGGGACTGAACACTGAAGCTTTCTTT.